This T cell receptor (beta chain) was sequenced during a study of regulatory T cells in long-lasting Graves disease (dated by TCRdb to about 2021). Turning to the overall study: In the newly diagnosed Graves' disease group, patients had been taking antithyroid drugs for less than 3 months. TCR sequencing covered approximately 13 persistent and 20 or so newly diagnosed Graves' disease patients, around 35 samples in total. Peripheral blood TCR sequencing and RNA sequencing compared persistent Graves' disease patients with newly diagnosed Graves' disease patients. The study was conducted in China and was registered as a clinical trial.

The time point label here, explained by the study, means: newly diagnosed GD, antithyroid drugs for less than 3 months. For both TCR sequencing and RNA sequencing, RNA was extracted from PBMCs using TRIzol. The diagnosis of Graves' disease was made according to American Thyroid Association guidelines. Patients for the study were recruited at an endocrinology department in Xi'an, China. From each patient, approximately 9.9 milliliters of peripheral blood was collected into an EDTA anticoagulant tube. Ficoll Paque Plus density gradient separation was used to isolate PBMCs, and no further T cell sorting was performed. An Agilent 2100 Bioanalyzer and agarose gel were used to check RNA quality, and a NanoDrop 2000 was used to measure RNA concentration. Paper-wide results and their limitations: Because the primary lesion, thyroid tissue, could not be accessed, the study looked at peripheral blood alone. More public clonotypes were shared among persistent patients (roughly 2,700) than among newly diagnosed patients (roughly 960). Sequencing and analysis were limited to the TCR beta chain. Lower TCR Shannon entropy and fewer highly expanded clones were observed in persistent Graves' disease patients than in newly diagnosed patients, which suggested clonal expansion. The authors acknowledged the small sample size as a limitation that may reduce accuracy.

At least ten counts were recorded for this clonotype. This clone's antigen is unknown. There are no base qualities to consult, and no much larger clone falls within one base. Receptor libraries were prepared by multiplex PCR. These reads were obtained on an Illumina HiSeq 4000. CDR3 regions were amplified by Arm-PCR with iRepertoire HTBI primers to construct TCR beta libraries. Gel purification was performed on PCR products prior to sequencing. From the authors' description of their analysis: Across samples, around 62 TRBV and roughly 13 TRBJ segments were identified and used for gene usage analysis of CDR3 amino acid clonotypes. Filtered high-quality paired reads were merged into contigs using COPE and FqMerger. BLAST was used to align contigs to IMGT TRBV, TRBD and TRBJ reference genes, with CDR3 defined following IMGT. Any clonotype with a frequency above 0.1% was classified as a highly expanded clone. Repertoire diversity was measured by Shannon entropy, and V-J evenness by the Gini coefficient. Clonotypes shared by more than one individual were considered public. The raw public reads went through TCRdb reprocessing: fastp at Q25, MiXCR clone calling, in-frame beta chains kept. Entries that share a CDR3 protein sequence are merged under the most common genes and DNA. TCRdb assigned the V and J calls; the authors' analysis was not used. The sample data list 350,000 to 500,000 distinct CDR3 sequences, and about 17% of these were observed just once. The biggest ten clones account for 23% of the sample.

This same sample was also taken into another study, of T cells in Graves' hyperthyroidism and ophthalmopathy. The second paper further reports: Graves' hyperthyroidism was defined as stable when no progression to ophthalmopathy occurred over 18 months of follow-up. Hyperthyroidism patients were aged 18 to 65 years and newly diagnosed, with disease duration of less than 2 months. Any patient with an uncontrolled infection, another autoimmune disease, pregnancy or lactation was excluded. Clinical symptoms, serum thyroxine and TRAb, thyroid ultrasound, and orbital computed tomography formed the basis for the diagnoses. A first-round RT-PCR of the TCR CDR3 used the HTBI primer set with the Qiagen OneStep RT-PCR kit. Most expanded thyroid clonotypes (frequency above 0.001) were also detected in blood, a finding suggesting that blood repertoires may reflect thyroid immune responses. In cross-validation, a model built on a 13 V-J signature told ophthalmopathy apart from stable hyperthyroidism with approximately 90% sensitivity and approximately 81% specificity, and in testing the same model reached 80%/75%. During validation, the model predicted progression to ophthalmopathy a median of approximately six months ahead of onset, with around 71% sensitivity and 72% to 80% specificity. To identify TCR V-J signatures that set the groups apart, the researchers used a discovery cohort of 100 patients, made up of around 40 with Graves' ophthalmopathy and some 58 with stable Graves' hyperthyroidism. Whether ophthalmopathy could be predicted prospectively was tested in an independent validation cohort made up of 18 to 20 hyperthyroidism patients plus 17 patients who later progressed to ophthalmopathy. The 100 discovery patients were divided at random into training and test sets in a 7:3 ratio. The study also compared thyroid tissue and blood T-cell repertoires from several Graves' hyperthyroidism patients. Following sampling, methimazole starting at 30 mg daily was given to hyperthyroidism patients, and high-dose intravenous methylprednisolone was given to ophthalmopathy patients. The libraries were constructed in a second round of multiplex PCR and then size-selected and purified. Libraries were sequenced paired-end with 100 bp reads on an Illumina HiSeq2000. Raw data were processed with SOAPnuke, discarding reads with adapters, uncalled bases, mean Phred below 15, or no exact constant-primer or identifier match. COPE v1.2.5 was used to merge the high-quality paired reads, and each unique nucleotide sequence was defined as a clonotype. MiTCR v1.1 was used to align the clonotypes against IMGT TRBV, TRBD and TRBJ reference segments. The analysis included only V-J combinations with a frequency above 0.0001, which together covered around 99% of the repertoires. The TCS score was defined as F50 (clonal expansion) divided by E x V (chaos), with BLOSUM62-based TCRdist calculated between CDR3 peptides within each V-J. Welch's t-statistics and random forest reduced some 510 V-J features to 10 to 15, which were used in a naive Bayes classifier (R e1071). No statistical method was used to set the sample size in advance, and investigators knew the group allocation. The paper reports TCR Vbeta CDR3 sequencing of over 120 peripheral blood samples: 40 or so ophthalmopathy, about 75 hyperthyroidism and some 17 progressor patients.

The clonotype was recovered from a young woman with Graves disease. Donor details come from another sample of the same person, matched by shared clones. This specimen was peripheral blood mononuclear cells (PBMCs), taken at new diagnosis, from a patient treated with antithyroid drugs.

The sequence in DNA is TGTGCCAGCAGCTTAATGCCCCCCGCGGGAGCACCGGGAGATACGCAGTATTTT. This encodes CASSLMPPAGAPGDTQYF. Here the chain combines TRBV7-2 and TRBJ2-3, with TRBD2 matching 7 junction bases. The CDR3 starts with the cysteine, ends with the phenylalanine, and has 18 residues. The sequence is cut down to CDR3 DNA, 54 bases in frame from base 1. The germline V gene gives CDR1 as SGHTA and CDR2 as FQGNSA. The V end gives up 2 bases and the J end 5 bases, leaving 16 bases in the junction not matched to a gene. Here the CDR3 is joined to the reference TRBV7-2 and TRBJ2-3 genes, and the full variable domain is: GAGVSQSPSNKVTEKGKDVELRCDPISGHTALYWYRQSLGQGLEFLIYFQGNSAPDKSGLPSDRFSAERTGGSVSTLTIQRTQQEDSAVYLCASSLMPPAGAPGDTQYFGPGTRLTVL.